This T cell receptor beta chain was profiled in a study of blood T cell repertoires in COVID-19. For the study at large: T cells, B-cell-depleted T cells, or PBMCs supplied cDNA or gDNA.

This CDR3 is 14 amino acids long. CDR1 SGHTA and CDR2 FQGNSA come from the germline V gene. Trimming at V came to 1 base and at J to 2 bases, leaving 2 bases not matched to a gene. As handled by the study authors: Nucleated cell counts were estimated from reference gene primer amplification. The assay was immunoSEQ multiplex PCR, and TCRdb's table has in-frame clones only and misses some. V, J and clone size are taken as reported in that table, and D and trimming were inferred from the DNA itself. In the table there are more than 110,000 clones, about 87% of which are singletons. The material sequenced was peripheral blood. This chain links TRBV7-2 with TRBJ2-7, with 7 bases identical to TRBD2. The TCR sequence derives from a woman of 80 years or more with acute or convalescent COVID-19. The CDR3 DNA is TGTGCCAGCAGCTTAGGTGGGGGGGCCTACGAGCAGTACTTC. It specifies CASSLGGGAYEQYF.